The rows below give T cell receptor beta chains drawn from one sample of a study of spatial heterogeneity in lung cancer. TCRdb itself ran the 5' RACE reads through MiXCR, one entry per CDR3 protein. The sample records some 22,000 distinct CDR3 sequences, 4% to 6% being singletons. The source material was PBMCs, sampled at surgery. All receptors derive from a male donor with early-stage non-small cell lung cancer. Each CDR3 is given without its conserved first and last residue. D genes are given only for firm matches.

d_gene	len	v_gene	j_gene	CDR3aa
.	14	TRBV9	TRBJ1-1	ASSPSPGTMNTEAF
TRBD2	14	TRBV6-1	TRBJ2-3	ASRPTLAGGADTQY
TRBD1	12	TRBV5-1	TRBJ1-6	ASSFEGQGSPLH
.	12	TRBV20-1	TRBJ1-3	SARKQDSGNTIY
.	12	TRBV6-5	TRBJ2-2	ASSRDYKAGELF
TRBD1	17	TRBV24-1	TRBJ2-2	ATSDLRAGQGRDTGELF
TRBD1	14	TRBV2	TRBJ1-3	ASRKDRVQPGNTIY
TRBD2	14	TRBV5-5	TRBJ2-1	ASSSAGGNSYNEQF
.	13	TRBV28	TRBJ2-7	ASSLRAGISYEQY
TRBD2	13	TRBV29-1	TRBJ2-7	SALPGLAGVYEQY
TRBD1	11	TRBV6-2/TRBV6-3	TRBJ1-2	ASSLRGRDGYT
.	12	TRBV25-1	TRBJ2-3	ASSDPSATDTQY
.	13	TRBV18	TRBJ2-5	ASSPRQAGGETQY
TRBD2	12	TRBV6-2/TRBV6-3	TRBJ2-2	ASRRGGRTGELF
.	12	TRBV27	TRBJ2-5	ASSLLANQETQY
.	12	TRBV11-2	TRBJ1-3	ASSLVRSGNTIY
.	11	TRBV7-2	TRBJ2-7	ASSVGLGYEQY
.	12	TRBV11-1	TRBJ2-5	ASSLAFYQETQY
.	11	TRBV6-6	TRBJ2-1	ASSPGTYNEQF
.	13	TRBV3-1	TRBJ2-2	ASSRTEGNTGELF
.	12	TRBV18	TRBJ1-5	ASSQGNANQPQH
.	14	TRBV27	TRBJ1-6	ASRLGGSSYNSPLH
.	11	TRBV5-4	TRBJ2-7	ASSLEQTYEQY
TRBD1	15	TRBV4-1	TRBJ2-4	ASSQPTGGIAKNIQY
TRBD1	14	TRBV20-1	TRBJ1-2	SARGRQGTDFHGYT
.	12	TRBV18	TRBJ1-5	ASSQDGYRQPQH
TRBD1	12	TRBV11-1	TRBJ2-3	ASRYRGLADTQY